Listed below are T cell receptor beta chains from one sample, sequenced in a study of CD8 T cells in ankylosing spondylitis. TCRdb itself ran the 5' RACE reads through MiXCR, one entry per CDR3 protein. The sample holds about 240,000 distinct CDR3 sequences; over 8.5% are singletons and the top ten take 6% to 8.5%. The sequencing sample was made of blood, either unsorted or a sorted T cell fraction (not recorded which). These receptors all stem from a male donor with ankylosing spondylitis or in good health (not recorded which). The CDR3 runs from the conserved cysteine through the conserved F or W. Fields, in order: J gene, V gene, clone size, D gene, CDR3 DNA, CDR3 protein. The D gene is left open where the match is weak. Clone size is shown for a subset of rows, as once, few, many or a class of expanded clone.

J gene: TRBJ2-1; V gene: TRBV20-1; clone size: many; D gene: NA; CDR3 DNA: TGCAGTGCTAGGGCCGGGGGCGAGCAGTTCTTC; CDR3 protein: CSARAGGEQFF
J gene: TRBJ2-1; V gene: TRBV6-5; clone size: NA; D gene: NA; CDR3 DNA: TGTGCCAGCAGTTATCGTGGGCAGCCCAATGAGCAGTTCTTC; CDR3 protein: CASSYRGQPNEQFF
J gene: TRBJ2-7; V gene: TRBV5-5; clone size: many; D gene: TRBD1; CDR3 DNA: TGTGCCAGCAGCTTGGAGAGGCAGGGGGCCTACGAGCAGTACTTC; CDR3 protein: CASSLERQGAYEQYF
J gene: TRBJ2-7; V gene: TRBV28; clone size: many; D gene: NA; CDR3 DNA: TGTGCCAGCACTCTAGGGACCCTCGGAGAGCAGTACTTC; CDR3 protein: CASTLGTLGEQYF
J gene: TRBJ1-5; V gene: TRBV12-3/TRBV12-4; clone size: few; D gene: TRBD1; CDR3 DNA: TGTGCCAGCAGCCTCCGGGACAGGGGGGCCTATCAGCCCCAGCATTTT; CDR3 protein: CASSLRDRGAYQPQHF
J gene: TRBJ2-1; V gene: TRBV5-1; clone size: many; D gene: NA; CDR3 DNA: TGCGCCAGCAGCTTGTCCTTCACAGACCTGCAGTTCTTC; CDR3 protein: CASSLSFTDLQFF
J gene: TRBJ2-5; V gene: TRBV12-3/TRBV12-4; clone size: few; D gene: NA; CDR3 DNA: TGTGCCAGCAGCCCAGATCCTACTAGACAAGAGACCCAGTACTTC; CDR3 protein: CASSPDPTRQETQYF
J gene: TRBJ2-1; V gene: TRBV20-1; clone size: many; D gene: NA; CDR3 DNA: TGCAGTGCTAGATCCCAGAGGGTTGTGTCCTACAATGAGCAGTTCTTC; CDR3 protein: CSARSQRVVSYNEQFF
J gene: TRBJ2-7; V gene: TRBV25-1; clone size: many; D gene: NA; CDR3 DNA: TGTGCCAGCAGTGACCCCTACGAGCAGTACTTC; CDR3 protein: CASSDPYEQYF
J gene: TRBJ2-5; V gene: TRBV5-1; clone size: many; D gene: TRBD1; CDR3 DNA: TGCGCCAGCAGCTTGTCGACAGGGGGCGAGAAGACCCAGTACTTC; CDR3 protein: CASSLSTGGEKTQYF
J gene: TRBJ2-3; V gene: TRBV18; clone size: few; D gene: NA; CDR3 DNA: TGTGCCAGCTCTCCGGTGAATGGACGAGATACGCAGTATTTT; CDR3 protein: CASSPVNGRDTQYF
J gene: TRBJ2-7; V gene: TRBV7-2; clone size: many; D gene: NA; CDR3 DNA: TGTGCCAGCAGCTTTACACTAAGCTCCTACGAGCAGTACTTC; CDR3 protein: CASSFTLSSYEQYF
J gene: TRBJ1-1; V gene: TRBV5-1; clone size: many; D gene: TRBD1; CDR3 DNA: TGCGCCAGCAGCTTAACAGGGGGAGAGTACACTGAAGCTTTTTTT; CDR3 protein: CASSLTGGEYTEAFF
J gene: TRBJ2-3; V gene: TRBV7-3; clone size: NA; D gene: NA; CDR3 DNA: TGTGCCAGCAGGAAAGGGGGGATCTCCACAGATACGCAGTATTTT; CDR3 protein: CASRKGGISTDTQYF
J gene: TRBJ2-1; V gene: TRBV10-3; clone size: few; D gene: TRBD1; CDR3 DNA: TGTGCCATCACCCGACAGGGTCGTGGCAATGAGCAGTTCTTC; CDR3 protein: CAITRQGRGNEQFF
J gene: TRBJ2-7; V gene: TRBV7-2; clone size: few; D gene: TRBD1; CDR3 DNA: TGTGCCAGCAGCTGGGGGCGGACAGGCAGCTACGAGCAGTACTTC; CDR3 protein: CASSWGRTGSYEQYF
J gene: TRBJ1-3; V gene: TRBV20-1; clone size: many; D gene: NA; CDR3 DNA: TGCAGTGCTAGGAGGGGTGGATCTGAAAACACCATATATTTT; CDR3 protein: CSARRGGSENTIYF
J gene: TRBJ1-5; V gene: TRBV12-3/TRBV12-4; clone size: many; D gene: NA; CDR3 DNA: TGTGCCAGCGGCGAAGTTAGCAATCAGCCCCAGCATTTT; CDR3 protein: CASGEVSNQPQHF
J gene: TRBJ2-1; V gene: TRBV23-1; clone size: few; D gene: TRBD1; CDR3 DNA: TGCGCCAGCAGTCAATCCGGGACAGACAATGAGCAGTTCTTC; CDR3 protein: CASSQSGTDNEQFF
J gene: TRBJ2-7; V gene: TRBV6-5; clone size: many; D gene: NA; CDR3 DNA: TGTGCCAGCAGTTACTCGTTGGGTATCTCCTACGAGCAGTACTTC; CDR3 protein: CASSYSLGISYEQYF
J gene: TRBJ1-3; V gene: TRBV5-6; clone size: many; D gene: NA; CDR3 DNA: TGTGCCAGCAGCTTGTGGGCGAACTCTGGAAACACCATATATTTT; CDR3 protein: CASSLWANSGNTIYF
J gene: TRBJ2-1; V gene: TRBV20-1; clone size: many; D gene: NA; CDR3 DNA: TGCAGTGCTCTAGCCTTACGGGCAGTCCGTCCCAATGAGCAGTTCTTC; CDR3 protein: CSALALRAVRPNEQFF
J gene: TRBJ2-7; V gene: TRBV27; clone size: many; D gene: NA; CDR3 DNA: TGTGCCAGCAGTCCCCTCGCGGACTACTACGAGCAGTACTTC; CDR3 protein: CASSPLADYYEQYF
J gene: TRBJ2-7; V gene: TRBV20-1; clone size: many; D gene: NA; CDR3 DNA: TGCAGTGCTATCGGGAGTGGGATTTACGAGCAGTACTTC; CDR3 protein: CSAIGSGIYEQYF
J gene: TRBJ2-3; V gene: TRBV20-1; clone size: few; D gene: TRBD2; CDR3 DNA: TGCAGTGCTCGGCCCGGGACTAGCGGGAATATCAATACGCAGTATTTT; CDR3 protein: CSARPGTSGNINTQYF
J gene: TRBJ2-3; V gene: TRBV12-3/TRBV12-4; clone size: many; D gene: NA; CDR3 DNA: TGTGCCAGCAGTTTTTCCGGGGAAGATACGCAGTATTTT; CDR3 protein: CASSFSGEDTQYF
J gene: TRBJ2-6; V gene: TRBV20-1; clone size: many; D gene: TRBD2; CDR3 DNA: TGCAGTGCTGCTAGCGGGGGGCCCTCTGGGGCCAACGTCCTGACTTTC; CDR3 protein: CSAASGGPSGANVLTF
J gene: TRBJ2-1; V gene: TRBV29-1; clone size: few; D gene: TRBD2; CDR3 DNA: TGCAGCCTGGGGGGGGACTCCTACAATGAGCAGTTCTTC; CDR3 protein: CSLGGDSYNEQFF
J gene: TRBJ2-7; V gene: TRBV18; clone size: NA; D gene: NA; CDR3 DNA: TGTGCCAGCTCACAGGGGAGCGAGCAGTACTTC; CDR3 protein: CASSQGSEQYF
J gene: TRBJ1-5; V gene: TRBV7-6; clone size: many; D gene: NA; CDR3 DNA: TGTGCCAGCAGCTCGTCGTGCCGGCACAATCAGCCCCAGCATTTT; CDR3 protein: CASSSSCRHNQPQHF